A selection of T cell receptor beta chains follows, all from one sample in a study of CD8+ T cells in alopecia areata. Some clones are missing from TCRdb's copy, which holds only in-frame ones; the method was immunoSEQ multiplex PCR. Found here are 150,000 to 200,000 clones, 58% of them singletons; the top ten hold approximately 16%. The sample consisted of CD4+ T cells sorted from blood, taken at approximately week 61, from a patient treated with tofacitinib. The receptors originated from a human donor with alopecia areata. The CDR3 runs from the conserved cysteine through the conserved F or W. Each record gives: D gene, clone size, J gene, V gene, CDR3 DNA, CDR3 protein. D genes are given only for firm matches. Rows may omit the clone size; those that give it use once, few, many or a size class.

>NA|NA|TRBJ2-7|TRBV6-5
TGTGCCAGCAGTTTAGGAATGGGGATCTCCTACGAGCAGTACTTC
CASSLGMGISYEQYF
>NA|NA|TRBJ2-7|TRBV7-9
TGTGCCAGCAGCTTAGCGCGACTAGGACACTCGTCCTACGAGCAGTACTTC
CASSLARLGHSSYEQYF
>NA|NA|TRBJ1-2|TRBV2
TGTGCCAGCAGTGAAAACAGGGAGAGCGGCTACACCTTC
CASSENRESGYTF
>TRBD2|NA|TRBJ2-3|TRBV2
TGTGCCAGCAGACTAGCGGGGAGGAGCACAGATACGCAGTATTTT
CASRLAGRSTDTQYF
>NA|NA|TRBJ2-7|TRBV7-9
TGTGCCAGCACCCAAGTAAGGGGAAGCTCCTACGAGCAGTACTTC
CASTQVRGSSYEQYF
>NA|NA|TRBJ1-5|TRBV29-1
TGCAGCGTGACATGGGGCAATCAGCCCCAGCATTTT
CSVTWGNQPQHF
>NA|NA|TRBJ1-2|TRBV10-3
TGTGCCATCAGTGAAAGGAACTATGGCTACACCTTC
CAISERNYGYTF
>NA|NA|TRBJ2-7|TRBV28
TGTGCCAGCAGTTTATGGGAGTCCCTCTCCTACGAGCAGTACTTC
CASSLWESLSYEQYF
>NA|NA|TRBJ2-3|TRBV29-1
TGCAGCGTGGGTCCAGGAGGCTCCGATACGCAGTATTTT
CSVGPGGSDTQYF
>NA|NA|TRBJ2-3|TRBV12-5
TGTGCTACCCGACTGGCGGGCACAGATACGCAGTATTTT
CATRLAGTDTQYF
>NA|NA|TRBJ2-5|TRBV5-6
TGTGCCAGCACCTATACTGGGCAGGGACAAGAGACCCAGTACTTC
CASTYTGQGQETQYF
>NA|NA|TRBJ2-7|TRBV20-1
TGCAGTGCAGGACTCTACTACGAGCAGTACTTC
CSAGLYYEQYF
>NA|few|TRBJ2-5|TRBV29-1
TGCACAGGGGCGAACCCCCAAGAGACCCAGTACTTC
CTGANPQETQYF
>NA|NA|TRBJ2-3|TRBV6-5
TGTGCCAGCAGTCGTTTTGTGGGTAGGGCAGATACGCAGTATTTT
CASSRFVGRADTQYF
>NA|NA|TRBJ2-7|TRBV29-1
TGCAGCGTCCGGGACGCTGACGAGCAGTACTTC
CSVRDADEQYF
>NA|NA|TRBJ2-5|TRBV11-2
TGTGCCAGCAGCTTAGTACGGGGATGGGGAGAGACCCAGTACTTC
CASSLVRGWGETQYF